This T cell receptor beta chain was identified during a study of STAT5B mutations in CD4+ large granular lymphocyte leukemia. Study results and limitations: 8/27 top patient clones versus 2/35 control clones were TRBV06-family. Patient CD4-sorted repertoires stayed more clonal than healthy ones after leukemic-clone removal. Approximately 25% of private leukemic clonotypes occurred rarely in other patients' non-leukemic repertoires.

This was a survey-level run. Only in-frame clones appear in the TCRdb table, and some are missing; sequencing was by immunoSEQ multiplex PCR. This sample has 30,000 to 40,000 clones, with about 87% found just once. This clone has only a few counts. The target antigen is unknown. CDR3 length: 15 amino acids. V shed 4 bases and J 9 bases; nucleotides not matched to a gene: 9. Germline values: CDR1 SGDLS, CDR2 YYNGEE. The chain recombines TRBV9 with TRBJ1-6, with 8 bases fitting TRBD1. Sequencing was done on a sample of CD4+ T cells from blood buffy coats. This receptor was identified in a human donor in good health. This CDR3 reads CASSLGGQDGSPLHF. The DNA for the CDR3 is TGTGCCAGCAGCCTAGGGGGACAGGACGGTTCACCCCTCCACTTT.